One and the same sample provided the 8 T cell receptor beta chains below, sequenced in a study of blood T cells in healthy people across ages. A second PCR of about 6 to 11 cycles used a sample-barcoded 5' primer and a J-beta primer mix. TCRdb ran MiXCR on the 5' RACE reads and lists one entry per CDR3 protein. The table includes 650,000 to 700,000 distinct CDR3 sequences, 32% detected once. The sequenced material came from blood. These receptors were taken from a woman aged 80 or over in good health.

The chain recombines TRBV19 with TRBJ1-1; D uncertain. The CDR3 runs to 14 residues. Looked up from germline, CDR1 is LNHDA and CDR2 is SQIVND (reference sequence). The V and J ends lost 5 bases and 4 bases respectively, with 14 bases between them. CDR3 sequence: CASSFLTSVTEAFF. In DNA, the CDR3 is TGTGCCAGTAGTTTCCTGACCTCGGTCACTGAAGCTTTCTTT.

A remark on this clonotype: This may be a read error, as it is one base from a much larger clone. V and J are TRBV28 and TRBJ2-7; unclear D gene. Deletions cut 5 bases from V and 0 bases from J, with 8 bases between. The CDR3 spans 13 residues. Per germline, CDR1 MDHEN and CDR2 SYDVKM. The CDR3 DNA reads as TGTGCCAGCAGTACTGACACCTCCTACGAGCAGTACTTC. Translating gives CASSTDTSYEQYF.

This clonotype was seen more than once but under ten times. A much more abundant neighbour one base away suggests this may be a read error. V usage is TRBV7-3 and J usage is TRBJ2-3; no firm D call. The germline V and J ends were trimmed by 1 base and 2 bases, with 10 bases remaining between them. Germline V gene data show CDR1 as SGHTA and CDR2 as FQGTGA. The length of the CDR3 is 15 residues. CDR3 bases: TGTGCCAGCAGCTTAAGCAGAACACCCACAGATACGCAGTATTTT. Translation gives CASSLSRTPTDTQYF.

This clonotype appeared a few times. The chain employs TRBV7-9 and TRBJ1-1; maybe TRBD1 (6 bases). Trimming pared 5 bases from V and 6 bases from J, leaving 10 bases between. The CDR3 has 12 residues. Per the germline V gene, CDR1 is SEHNR and CDR2 is FQNEAQ (reference sequence). CDR3: CASSREGAEAFF. The CDR3 region has the DNA TGTGCCAGCAGCCGAGAGGGGGCTGAAGCTTTCTTT.

This clonotype was found many times. This chain connects TRBV20-1 to TRBJ2-6; 8 positions agree with TRBD1. Germline V gene data show CDR1 as DFQATT and CDR2 as SNEGSKA (reference sequence). V was pared by 3 bases and J by 0 bases, with 10 bases of the junction left unmatched. This CDR3 is 18 amino acids long. CDR3 sequence reads: CSASAGQARLSGANVLTF. The CDR3 region has the DNA TGCAGTGCTAGTGCGGGACAGGCGAGACTCTCTGGGGCCAACGTCCTGACTTTC.

The chain has TRBV7-3 and TRBJ2-2; TRBD2 is a possible D gene (6 bases). Trimming pared 8 bases from V and 6 bases from J, leaving 16 bases between. The V gene's germline CDR1 is SGHTA and CDR2 FQGTGA. The CDR3 has 14 amino acids. The CDR3 nucleotides read TGTGCCAGCGGCCCCCCGGGACTTGCCGGGGAGCTGTTTTTT. Translated: CASGPPGLAGELFF.

J is TRBJ1-4 and V is TRBV30; 9 bases align to TRBD1. The CDR3 is 14 amino acids. Germline values: CDR1 GTSNPN, CDR2 SVGIG (reference sequence). V dropped 1 base and J dropped 7; count of bases not matched to a gene: 4. The CDR3 spells CAWSGGQGGEKLFF. The CDR3 DNA sequence: TGTGCCTGGAGTGGGGGACAGGGAGGTGAAAAACTGTTTTTT.

Comment on this clonotype: One base away lies a much larger clone, so this may be a sequencing read error. The rearrangement uses TRBV20-1 and TRBJ2-1, with D hard to call. The CDR3 extends over 12 amino acids. In germline, CDR1 is DFQATT, CDR2 SNEGSKA (reference sequence). V was clipped by 3 bases and J by 12 bases, with 15 bases between them. The chain's CDR3 is CSASFLEDGQFF. The CDR3, as DNA: TGCAGTGCTAGTTTCCTAGAGGATGGGCAGTTCTTC.